Presented here are 28 T cell receptor beta chains from one specimen sequenced in a study of regulatory T cells in long-lasting Graves disease. The time point was: newly diagnosed GD, antithyroid drugs for less than 3 months. RNA isolated from PBMCs was used to make the TCR library. Sequencing libraries for TCR beta were prepared with iRepertoire HTBI primers and Arm-PCR of CDR3 regions. Each CDR3 protein gets one entry after TCRdb re-called the multiplex PCR reads with MiXCR. The table has fewer than 450,000 distinct CDR3 sequences, 15% seen once; the top ten hold approximately 7.8%. Another study also made use of these data, one on T cells in Graves' hyperthyroidism and ophthalmopathy.

Sequenced material: peripheral blood mononuclear cells (PBMCs), taken at new diagnosis, from a patient treated with antithyroid drugs. All receptors come from a middle-aged woman with Graves disease.

This clonotype showed up just a few times. CDR3 nucleotides: TGTGCCAGCAGCTTGGACCTCAGCTCTGGAAACACCATATATTTT. This gives the protein CASSLDLSSGNTIYF. The chain has TRBV5-4 and TRBJ1-3; D remains ambiguous. Trimming left V 0 bases short and J 0 bases short, with 7 bases between. Germline CDR1 is SGHNT and CDR2 is YYREEE (reference sequence). There are 15 residues in the CDR3.

This clonotype was detected a few times. This chain uses TRBV12-3 or TRBV12-4 with TRBJ2-2, with TRBD1 as a possible D gene (6 bases). Trimming removed 3 bases from V and 2 bases from J, with 13 bases in between. This CDR3 contains 16 residues. CDR3 loop: CASSLNDRINTGELFF. The CDR3 DNA reads TGTGCCAGCAGTTTGAACGACAGGATAAACACCGGGGAGCTGTTTTTT.

Concerning this clonotype: The junction shows a germline mismatch at one end, possibly a read error. As DNA, the CDR3 is TGCGCCAACAGCCCAGTGACTTATGCCGGCGAGCAGTACTTC. Translating it yields CANSPVTYAGEQYF. This rearrangement joins TRBV5-1 to TRBJ2-7; D is unresolved. The CDR3 loop spans 14 amino acids. The germline CDR1 and CDR2 sequences are SGHRS and YFSETQ.

Comments on this clonotype: This sequence may be a read error, since a much larger clone differs from it by one base. The rearrangement joins TRBV6-1 to TRBJ1-5; D may be TRBD1 (5 bases). Trimming stripped 5 bases from V and 2 bases from J, with 22 bases between. CDR1 is MNHNS and CDR2 is SASEGT in the germline V gene. The CDR3 contains 18 residues. The CDR3 reads CASSKRMAGTWGNQPQHF. CDR3 coding DNA: TGTGCCAGCAGTAAAAGAATGGCCGGGACCTGGGGCAATCAGCCCCAGCATTTT.

This clonotype was seen many times. J is TRBJ2-7 and V is TRBV18, with 11 nucleotides matching TRBD2. Trimming cost V 0 bases and J 3 bases; bases outside gene matches: 4. Per the germline V gene, CDR1 is KGHSH and CDR2 is LQKENI. The CDR3 loop spans 16 amino acids. Written as DNA, the CDR3 is TGTGCCAGCTCACCACCGACTAGCGGGAAAAGCTACGAGCAGTACTTC. Its translation is CASSPPTSGKSYEQYF.

This chain links TRBV10-1 with TRBJ2-1; 11 nucleotides agree with TRBD1. J lost 6 bases, V lost 1 base, and 5 bases had no gene match. From germline, CDR1 is WNHNN and CDR2 SYGVQD (reference sequence). This CDR3 is built from 16 residues. Written as DNA, the CDR3 is TGCGCCAGCAGTGAGTACGGGACAGGGGGACTCAATGAGCAGTTCTTC. Protein sequence: CASSEYGTGGLNEQFF.

The J gene is TRBJ1-6, the V gene TRBV10-3; D uncertain. Trimming shortened V by 10 bases and J by 3 bases, and 13 bases separated the two germline ends. CDR3 length: 14 amino acids. Looked up from germline, CDR1 is ENHRY and CDR2 is SYGVKD. The CDR3 loop reads CATTPQNYNSPLHF. For the CDR3, the DNA is TGTGCCACAACCCCACAGAACTATAATTCACCCCTCCACTTT.

In this sample, this clonotype turned up many times. The chain uses TRBV20-1 and TRBJ2-3; the D gene is possibly TRBD1 (5 bases). Trimming pared 6 bases from V and 6 bases from J, leaving 10 bases between. The CDR3 consists of 11 residues. Germline V gives CDR1 DFQATT, CDR2 SNEGSKA (reference sequence). The CDR3 loop reads CSALGVDTQYF. In DNA, the CDR3 is TGCAGTGCGCTAGGGGTGGATACGCAGTATTTT.

This clonotype appeared many times. The chain couples TRBV3-1 to TRBJ2-7, with 7 bases aligning to TRBD1. This CDR3 region has 16 residues. V lost 1 base to trimming and J lost 0 bases; unmatched junction nucleotides: 6. From germline, CDR1 is LGHDT and CDR2 YNNKEL (reference sequence). CDR3 sequence reads: CASSQGAWTGSYEQYF. The CDR3 DNA reads TGTGCCAGCAGCCAAGGGGCCTGGACAGGCTCCTACGAGCAGTACTTC.

This clonotype was counted ten times or more. The gene calls are TRBV12-3 or TRBV12-4 and TRBJ2-1; D remains ambiguous. V shed 2 bases and J shed 4 bases, with 6 bases lying between them. The CDR3 spans 13 residues. The CDR3 loop reads CASSLLQYNEQFF. CDR3 nucleotides: TGTGCCAGCAGTTTATTGCAGTACAATGAGCAGTTCTTC.

This clonotype was seen many times. The chain is built from TRBV24-1 and TRBJ2-3; 9 nucleotides line up with TRBD1. This CDR3 has 15 amino acids. V dropped 5 bases and J dropped 3; count of bases not matched to a gene: 5. Germline loops: CDR1 KGHDR, CDR2 SFDVKD. The CDR3 sequence is CATSGGTGWTDTQYF. The CDR3 coding sequence is TGTGCCACCAGTGGCGGGACAGGGTGGACAGATACGCAGTATTTT.

This sequence joins TRBV5-1 and TRBJ2-1; a weak D match, TRBD2 (5 bases). CDR3 length equals 16 residues. V was cut by 0 bases and J by 4 bases, with 14 bases left in between. The germline V gene has CDR1 SGHRS and CDR2 YFSETQ. As DNA, the CDR3 is TGCGCCAGCAGCTTGGGAGATCCCCTAGCTTACAATGAGCAGTTCTTC. Protein sequence: CASSLGDPLAYNEQFF.

This clonotype was counted only a few times. The V and J genes are TRBV12-3 or TRBV12-4 and TRBJ1-3; no clear D. V was trimmed by 6 bases and J by 4 bases, leaving 16 bases between them. The CDR3 length is 15 residues. CDR3 amino acids: CASSPPEGFGNTIYF. In DNA, the CDR3 is TGTGCCAGCAGCCCCCCCGAGGGATTCGGAAACACCATATATTTT.

The CDR3 coding sequence is TGCAGTGCTAGAGAGGCTAGCGGAGGAAGGGAAGAGACCCAGTACTTC. Protein product: CSAREASGGREETQYF. The V gene is TRBV20-1, the J gene TRBJ2-5, with TRBD2 matching over 7 bases. This CDR3 is 16 amino acids long. V was pared by 0 bases and J by 3 bases, with 10 bases of the junction left unmatched. The germline CDR1 and CDR2 sequences are DFQATT and SNEGSKA (reference sequence).

This clonotype was detected a few times. This chain connects TRBV9 to TRBJ1-1; unclear D gene. With 4 bases removed from V and 5 bases from J, the gap between germline ends came to 12 bases. CDR3 length: 13 residues. Germline lookup yields CDR1 SGDLS and CDR2 YYNGEE. The DNA for the CDR3 is TGTGCCAGCAGCTCACAGTTGGGGACTGAAGCTTTCTTT. Translating it yields CASSSQLGTEAFF.

This clonotype was counted between two and nine times. V and J are TRBV24-1 and TRBJ2-3; 8 bases match TRBD2. Unmatched junction bases numbered 10, after V lost 9 bases and J lost 6 bases. The germline V gene encodes CDR1 KGHDR and CDR2 SFDVKD. CDR3 length equals 14 residues. The CDR3 region is CATEGAGEDDTQYF. CDR3 bases: TGTGCCACCGAGGGAGCGGGAGAGGACGATACGCAGTATTTT.

The chain combines TRBV6-2 or TRBV6-3 with TRBJ2-1; D possibly corresponds to TRBD2 (5 bases). There are 13 residues in the CDR3. In germline, CDR1 is MNHEY, CDR2 SVGEGT. Between the trimmed V and J ends, which lost 2 bases and 7 bases, there was a span of 9 bases. The CDR3 DNA reads TGTGCCAGCAGTTACGTCCGAGGGAATGAGCAGTTCTTC. Encoded protein: CASSYVRGNEQFF.

This clonotype was recorded at least ten times. The chain is built from TRBV20-1 and TRBJ2-7; the match to TRBD2 covers 9 bases. The junction had 15 bases not matched to a gene; V was cut back by 3 bases and J by 6 bases. The CDR3 is 16 residues long. Per the germline V gene, CDR1 is DFQATT and CDR2 is SNEGSKA (reference sequence). The CDR3 DNA follows: TGCAGTGCTAGTTCAACCTTCGGGACTAGCCTCCGCGAGCAGTACTTC. Translation gives CSASSTFGTSLREQYF.

A few counts support this clonotype. This could be a read error, since a much larger clone is one nucleotide away. The chain recombines TRBV19 with TRBJ2-3; 12 bases match TRBD2. The CDR3 extends over 16 amino acids. The germline CDR1 and CDR2 sequences are LNHDA and SQIVND (reference sequence). In nucleotides, the CDR3 is TGTGCCGGTAGTACCAGACTAGCGGGAGACGAAGATACGCAGTATTTT. Translation gives CAGSTRLAGDEDTQYF. Filled out from reference TRBV19 and TRBJ2-3, the complete variable domain reads DGGITQSPKYLFRKEGQNVTLSCEQNLNHDAMYWYRQDPGQGLRLIYYSQIVNDFQKGDIAEGYSVSREKKESFPLTVTSAQKNPTAFYLCAGSTRLAGDEDTQYFGPGTRLTVL.

In its sample, this clonotype was seen many times. This chain joins TRBV7-9 and TRBJ2-3; no reliable D call. This CDR3 comprises 12 residues. V was cut by 5 bases and J by 5 bases, with 8 bases left in between. Germline V gene lookup returns CDR1 SEHNR and CDR2 FQNEAQ (reference sequence). CDR3 sequence reads: CASSPSQDTQYF. The CDR3 DNA reads as TGTGCCAGCAGCCCAAGCCAAGATACGCAGTATTTT.

This clonotype was seen only a few times. This rearrangement joins TRBV28 to TRBJ2-5; D tentatively fits TRBD1 or TRBD2 (5 bases each). The germline V and J ends were trimmed by 6 bases and 4 bases, with 9 bases remaining between them. The CDR3 covers 12 residues. The germline CDR1 and CDR2 sequences are MDHEN and SYDVKM. The CDR3 DNA reads as TGTGCCAGCAGGGGGACGGGAGAGACCCAGTACTTC. Translating it yields CASRGTGETQYF.

The chain recombines TRBV27 with TRBJ1-2, with D perhaps matching TRBD1 (5 bases). V was trimmed by 3 bases and J by 8 bases, leaving 10 bases between them. The CDR3 length is 12 residues. Per germline, CDR1 MNHEY and CDR2 SMNVEV (reference sequence). This CDR3 reads CASSFQGYGYTF. The DNA of the CDR3 is TGTGCCAGCAGTTTTCAGGGATACGGCTACACCTTC.

Only a few counts were recorded for this clonotype. Relative to the germline gene, one junction end is altered; a read error may explain this. The chain links TRBV7-2 to TRBJ2-1; maybe TRBD2 (6 bases). The CDR3 contains 16 residues. Germline V gene lookup returns CDR1 SGHTA and CDR2 FQGNSA. The CDR3, as DNA: TGTGCCAGCAGCTTATCCGGGGAGGCCTCCCACAATGAGCAGTTCTTC. It encodes CASSLSGEASHNEQFF.

This clonotype was observed at least ten times. This chain links TRBV2 with TRBJ2-1; 9 bases agree with TRBD2. CDR3 length: 15 amino acids. V shed 4 bases and J 6 bases; nucleotides not matched to a gene: 7. Germline CDR1 reads SNHLY; CDR2 reads FYNNEI. Here the CDR3 reads CASSALAGSGNEQFF. The DNA of the CDR3 is TGTGCCAGCAGTGCCCTAGCGGGAAGCGGCAATGAGCAGTTCTTC.

This clonotype was seen many times. The chain recombines TRBV6-1 with TRBJ2-3, with 7 bases fitting TRBD2. This CDR3 spans 14 amino acids. Germline CDR1 reads MNHNS; CDR2 reads SASEGT. With 5 bases clipped from V and 4 bases from J, the junction kept 6 bases outside the gene matches. The CDR3 coding sequence is TGTGCCAGCAGTCTAGGACTAGAAGCAGATACGCAGTATTTT. It specifies CASSLGLEADTQYF.

This clonotype showed up just a few times. This rearrangement joins TRBV29-1 to TRBJ1-4, with D uncertain. This CDR3 is 14 amino acids long. The V and J ends lost 3 bases and 10 bases respectively, with 18 bases between them. The V gene's germline CDR1 is SQVTM and CDR2 ANQGSEA. CDR3: CSVETFGSYGKLFF. The CDR3, as DNA: TGCAGCGTTGAGACGTTTGGGTCTTACGGAAAACTGTTTTTT. Together with reference TRBV29-1 and TRBJ1-4, the CDR3 gives the full variable domain: SAVISQKPSRDICQRGTSLTIQCQVDSQVTMMFWYRQQPGQSLTLIATANQGSEATYESGFVIDKFPISRPNLTFSTLTVSNMSPEDSSIYLCSVETFGSYGKLFFGSGTQLSVL.

This clonotype was detected only a few times. The V and J genes are TRBV6-1 and TRBJ2-1, with D perhaps TRBD2 (6 bases). Trimming left V 7 bases short and J 10 bases short, with 11 bases between. The germline V gene encodes CDR1 MNHNS and CDR2 SASEGT. The CDR3 is made up of 11 amino acids. The CDR3 sequence is CASTAGGEQFF. Here the CDR3 DNA reads TGTGCCAGCACAGCGGGTGGCGAGCAGTTCTTC.

The CDR3 is CANSLPMTEQYF. In DNA, the CDR3 is TGTGCCAACAGCCTCCCGATGACCGAGCAGTACTTC. The rearrangement joins TRBV28 to TRBJ2-7; D gene ambiguous. This CDR3 is 12 amino acids long. Trimming cost V 10 bases and J 6 bases, with 16 bases left between them. Germline-derived CDR1 and CDR2 are MDHEN and SYDVKM.